These 19 T cell receptor beta chains were sequenced from one sample in a study of HIV-infected patients and healthy controls. Alpha and beta constant-region primers primed reverse transcription of around 550 ng RNA. Alpha and beta chain libraries were made separately by chain-specific third strand synthesis with multiplexing indices. Each CDR3 protein is one row after TCRdb ran MiXCR on the 5' RACE reads. The top ten hold less than 20% of the sample, which has several thousand distinct CDR3 sequences, about 9.4% seen once. Follow-up blood was drawn about 14 weeks, roughly three months, after antiretroviral therapy began. Whole blood was used without fractionation, so all unsorted peripheral T cells were included. Sequenced here: blood, sampled during antiretroviral therapy. The receptors stem from an adult with HIV infection.

The chain joins TRBV12-3 or TRBV12-4 to TRBJ1-3, with TRBD1 matching over 8 bases. V shed 6 bases, J shed 0 bases, and the junction held 10 bases outside the gene matches. The CDR3 consists of 17 residues. CDR3 nucleotide sequence: TGTGCCAGCAGGGGATGGACAGGGCCCTCCTCTGGAAACACCATATATTTT. It codes for CASRGWTGPSSGNTIYF.

This clonotype is categorized as medium-sized (0.01 to 0.1%). The chain carries TRBV5-1 and TRBJ1-1; 8 bases map to TRBD1. CDR1 is SGHRS and CDR2 is YFSETQ in the germline V gene. CDR3 length equals 15 residues. Trimming at V came to 4 bases and at J to 5 bases, leaving 10 bases not matched to a gene. The CDR3 loop is CASSDPGGSMTEAFF. The CDR3 DNA reads as TGCGCCAGCAGCGATCCAGGGGGCTCCATGACTGAAGCTTTCTTT.

By its share, this clonotype is medium-sized. J is TRBJ2-3 and V is TRBV11-2; 8 bases align to TRBD2. Trimming at V came to 1 base and at J to 5 bases, leaving 8 bases not matched to a gene. The germline V gene has CDR1 SGHAT and CDR2 FQNNGV. The CDR3 extends over 16 amino acids. The CDR3 DNA is TGTGCCAGCAGCTTAGTGGCGGGGGGAAGAAGAGATACGCAGTATTTT. Protein: CASSLVAGGRRDTQYF.

Judged by abundance, this clonotype is medium-sized. The chain employs TRBV7-2 and TRBJ2-7, with 9 positions matching TRBD1. The CDR3 consists of 14 residues. Germline loops: CDR1 SGHTA, CDR2 FQGNSA. V shed 7 bases, J shed 3 bases, and the junction held 7 bases outside the gene matches. The CDR3 nucleotides are TGTGCCAGCAAAGGACAGGGGTACGGCTACGAGCAGTACTTC. It codes for CASKGQGYGYEQYF.

The chain links TRBV7-9 to TRBJ2-5, with 14 bases matching TRBD2. Trimming removed 5 bases from V and 4 bases from J; junction bases left unmatched: 3. This CDR3 is built from 15 residues. The V gene's germline CDR1 is SEHNR and CDR2 FQNEAQ (reference sequence). CDR3 in amino acids: CASSPGLAGGETQYF. The CDR3 bases are TGTGCCAGCAGCCCTGGACTAGCGGGGGGAGAGACCCAGTACTTC.

This clonotype was counted ten times or more. The chain recombines TRBV19 with TRBJ2-7; the match to TRBD1 covers 11 bases. Trimming cost V 10 bases and J 2 bases; bases outside gene matches: 7. There are 14 residues in the CDR3. Germline values: CDR1 LNHDA, CDR2 SQIVND (reference sequence). CDR3: CATRRTGGPYEQYF. In DNA form, the CDR3 reads TGTGCCACCCGCCGGACAGGGGGCCCCTACGAGCAGTACTTC.

In this sample, this clonotype is medium-sized. Compared with germline, one end of the junction differs, possibly owing to a read error. The chain is built from TRBV7-2 and TRBJ2-5, with 9 bases matching TRBD2. CDR1 and CDR2 (germline): SGHTA, FQGNSA. The CDR3 consists of 14 residues. The CDR3 region is CASSGSGGQVTQYF. In DNA form, the CDR3 reads TGTGCCAGCAGCGGTAGCGGGGGCCAAGTGACCCAGTACTTC.

By sample fraction, this clonotype is medium-sized. V and J are TRBV6-5 and TRBJ2-5; TRBD1 matches at 7 bases. CDR3 size: 15 residues. V shed 5 bases, J shed 5 bases, and the junction held 11 bases outside the gene matches. The V gene's germline CDR1 is MNHEY and CDR2 SVGAGI. The CDR3 DNA reads as TGTGCCAGCAGTCAGAGGACAGGCCGCCGTGAGACCCAGTACTTC. Amino acid sequence: CASSQRTGRRETQYF.

This clonotype was seen at least ten times. This chain connects TRBV10-3 to TRBJ2-3; TRBD2 agrees at 9 bases. There are 15 residues in the CDR3. Per the germline V gene, CDR1 is ENHRY and CDR2 is SYGVKD. The V segment lost 5 bases and the J segment 4 bases; nucleotides outside the gene matches: 7. The CDR3 protein is CAISSAGGHADTQYF. The CDR3, as DNA: TGTGCCATCAGTTCAGCGGGGGGCCATGCAGATACGCAGTATTTT.

This clonotype occurred many times. In DNA form, the CDR3 reads TGTGCCAGCAGCCCGCAGACAGGGGTGATCACTGAAGCTTTCTTT. Translated: CASSPQTGVITEAFF. This chain links TRBV7-2 with TRBJ1-1; 8 positions match TRBD1. In germline, CDR1 is SGHTA, CDR2 FQGNSA. This CDR3 is 15 amino acids long. Trimming at V came to 5 bases and at J to 4 bases, leaving 9 bases not matched to a gene.

This clonotype was counted many times. This chain uses TRBV14 with TRBJ1-3; D remains ambiguous. V lost 5 bases and J lost 2, with 13 bases in between. Germline values: CDR1 SGHDN, CDR2 FVKESK. CDR3 length: 15 residues. The CDR3 region is CASSSGLPPGNTIYF. DNA for the CDR3: TGTGCCAGCAGCTCCGGGCTACCCCCTGGAAACACCATATATTTT.

V gene TRBV4-1 combines with J gene TRBJ1-1, with D unresolved. The V gene lost 0 bases and the J gene lost 1 base, with 18 bases spanning the gap. This CDR3 contains 18 residues. Looked up from germline, CDR1 is MGHRA and CDR2 is YSYEKL. The CDR3: CASSQDFIFRVGNTEAFF. DNA for the CDR3: TGCGCCAGCAGCCAAGATTTCATTTTTCGAGTAGGGAACACTGAAGCTTTCTTT.

Within the sample, this clonotype is medium-sized. The rearrangement joins TRBV7-9 to TRBJ2-5; 7 nucleotides line up with TRBD1. The CDR3 extends over 14 amino acids. The ends lost 5 bases at V and 4 bases at J; junction bases unmatched: 7. The germline V gene encodes CDR1 SEHNR and CDR2 FQNEAQ (reference sequence). CDR3 sequence: CASSPGTVGETQYF. For the CDR3, the DNA is TGTGCCAGCAGCCCAGGGACAGTCGGAGAGACCCAGTACTTC.

This clonotype is judged medium-sized. The rearrangement joins TRBV10-3 to TRBJ2-1; 10 bases are a match to TRBD2. After removal of 5 bases from V and 9 bases from J, the junction contained 4 bases not matched to a gene. This CDR3 is 13 amino acids long. Germline CDR1 ENHRY, CDR2 SYGVKD. CDR3 protein: CAISPPSGGEQFF. DNA of the CDR3: TGTGCCATCAGTCCGCCTAGCGGGGGTGAGCAGTTCTTC.

This clonotype rates as medium-sized. The chain combines TRBV6-5 with TRBJ2-7; no definite D call. The CDR3 consists of 11 residues. V was clipped by 2 bases and J by 3 bases, with 2 bases between them. CDR1 and CDR2 from the germline V gene are MNHEY and SVGAGI. DNA for the CDR3: TGTGCCAGCAGTTACCTCTACGAGCAGTACTTC. As protein: CASSYLYEQYF.

This clonotype is categorized as medium-sized (0.01 to 0.1%). This CDR3 reads CASSLAGLGETQYF. Here the CDR3 DNA reads TGCGCCAGCAGCTTGGCGGGGCTAGGAGAGACCCAGTACTTC. The chain uses TRBV5-1 and TRBJ2-5; D is tentatively TRBD1 or TRBD2 (5 bases each). The germline CDR1 and CDR2 sequences are SGHRS and YFSETQ. CDR3 length equals 14 residues. Trimming pared 0 bases from V and 4 bases from J, leaving 10 bases between.

This clonotype was counted at least ten times. J is TRBJ1-2 and V is TRBV29-1; TRBD1 might be the D (6 bases). V lost 1 base to trimming and J lost 6 bases, with 18 bases between them. The CDR3 is made up of 15 amino acids. Germline CDR1 reads SQVTM; CDR2 reads ANQGSEA. The CDR3 loop is CSVEVGTTGVDGYTF. CDR3 nucleotide sequence: TGCAGCGTTGAAGTTGGGACAACCGGGGTCGATGGCTACACCTTC.

In this sample, this clonotype turned up many times. This sequence joins TRBV7-2 and TRBJ2-2; D possibly matches TRBD1 or TRBD2 (6 bases each). This CDR3 is built from 16 residues. Looked up from germline, CDR1 is SGHTA and CDR2 is FQGNSA. V dropped 5 bases and J dropped 6 bases, with 19 bases sitting between them. Here the CDR3 reads CASSTYRAGGAGELFF. CDR3 sequence (DNA): TGTGCCAGCAGCACATACAGGGCCGGGGGCGCCGGGGAGCTGTTTTTT.

This clonotype ranks as medium-sized. The chain links TRBV7-6 to TRBJ2-7; possibly TRBD2 for D (6 bases). The CDR3 length is 14 residues. CDR1 and CDR2 from the germline V gene are SGHVS and FNYEAQ. V shed 4 bases and J shed 4 bases, with 14 bases lying between them. DNA of the CDR3: TGTGCCAGCAGCTATGGACTTAGCGGTTACGAGCAGTACTTC. Protein product: CASSYGLSGYEQYF.